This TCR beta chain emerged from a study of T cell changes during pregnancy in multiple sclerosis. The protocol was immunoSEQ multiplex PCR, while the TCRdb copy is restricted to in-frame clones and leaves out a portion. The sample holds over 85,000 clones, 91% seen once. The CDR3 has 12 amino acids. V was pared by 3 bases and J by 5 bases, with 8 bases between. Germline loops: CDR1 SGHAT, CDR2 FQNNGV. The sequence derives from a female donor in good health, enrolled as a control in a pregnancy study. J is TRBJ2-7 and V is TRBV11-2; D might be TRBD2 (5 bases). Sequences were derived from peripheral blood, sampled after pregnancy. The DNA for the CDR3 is TGTGCCAGCAGCTTCTTACTAGACGAGCAGTACTTC. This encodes CASSFLLDEQYF.